Following are 22 T cell receptor beta chains from one sample sequenced in a study of CD8 T cells in Susac syndrome. Random-hexamer reverse transcription was applied to about 0.45 to 1 ug RNA. TCRdb reprocessed the immunoSEQ multiplex PCR reads with MiXCR, giving one entry per CDR3 protein. This sample has about 100,000 distinct CDR3 sequences, with roughly 96% found just once. The sequenced material came from CD8+ T cells from PBMCs. The receptors stem from a human donor with Susac syndrome.

This chain uses TRBV7-9 with TRBJ2-1; 10 bases map to TRBD1. CDR1 SEHNR and CDR2 FQNEAQ come from the germline V gene (reference sequence). There are 14 residues in the CDR3. V was pared by 5 bases and J by 7 bases, with 5 bases of the junction left unmatched. As DNA, the CDR3 is TGTGCCAGCAGCACCCCGGGACAGGGGAATGAGCAGTTCTTC. It translates to CASSTPGQGNEQFF.

The chain has TRBV4-1 and TRBJ2-5, with D perhaps matching TRBD1 or TRBD2 (6 bases each). Germline V gene sequence: CDR1 MGHRA, CDR2 YSYEKL. This CDR3 comprises 17 residues. Trimming took 0 bases from V and 4 from J, leaving 18 bases between them. Here the CDR3 reads CASSQDQTGAEGETQYF. CDR3 coding DNA: TGCGCCAGCAGCCAAGATCAAACGGGGGCTGAGGGAGAGACCCAGTACTTC.

The gene calls are TRBV20-1 and TRBJ2-1; 7 bases match TRBD2. CDR1 is DFQATT and CDR2 is SNEGSKA in the germline V gene (reference sequence). This CDR3 contains 14 residues. J lost 7 bases, V lost 3 bases, and 9 bases had no gene match. The CDR3 DNA reads TGCAGTGCTAGTGCGGGACTAAAGCCTAATGAGCAGTTCTTC. This codes for CSASAGLKPNEQFF.

The rearrangement uses TRBV13 and TRBJ1-1; no reliable D call. From germline, CDR1 is PRHDT and CDR2 FYEKMQ (reference sequence). Trimming stripped 2 bases from V and 1 base from J, with 11 bases between. There are 15 residues in the CDR3. The CDR3 nucleotides read TGTGCCAGCAGCTTATCCCCGGACGGGAACACTGAAGCTTTCTTT. The encoded protein is CASSLSPDGNTEAFF.

In its sample, this clonotype was seen once. This chain uses TRBV12-5 with TRBJ2-3, with D possibly being TRBD1 (6 bases). The CDR3 covers 16 residues. Germline CDR1 LGHNT, CDR2 FRNRAP. The V gene lost 2 bases and the J gene lost 1 base, with 13 bases spanning the gap. In nucleotides, the CDR3 is TGTGCTAGTGGTTTGATACGGGACACCCGCACAGATACGCAGTATTTT. Residues: CASGLIRDTRTDTQYF.

The chain's CDR3 is CASSLDMGGYEQYF. The CDR3 nucleotides are TGTGCCAGCAGCCTCGACATGGGAGGCTACGAGCAGTACTTC. The gene calls are TRBV6-2 or TRBV6-3 and TRBJ2-7; maybe TRBD2 (6 bases). Per germline, CDR1 MNHEY and CDR2 SVGEGT. The length of the CDR3 is 14 residues. Trimming left V 6 bases short and J 3 bases short, with 15 bases between.

This chain uses TRBV20-1 with TRBJ1-2; possible D gene TRBD1, 6 bases. This CDR3 has 11 amino acids. Germline CDR1 reads DFQATT; CDR2 reads SNEGSKA (reference sequence). V lost 3 bases to trimming and J lost 8 bases, with 10 bases between them. The CDR3 nucleotides read TGCAGTGCTAGTAAGGGGGGAGGCTACACCTTC. Its protein is CSASKGGGYTF.

This clonotype was found once. The V and J genes are TRBV13 and TRBJ2-1; D is undetermined. In germline, CDR1 is PRHDT, CDR2 FYEKMQ (reference sequence). The CDR3 is 12 residues long. The V end lost 5 bases, the J end lost 7 bases, and 9 bases lay between the germline ends. CDR3 amino acids: CASSPPRNEQFF. The DNA for the CDR3 is TGTGCCAGCAGCCCTCCTAGGAATGAGCAGTTCTTC.

The chain combines TRBV6-5 with TRBJ2-5, with D unclear. The CDR3 is 14 amino acids. Germline V gene lookup returns CDR1 MNHEY and CDR2 SVGAGI. Trimming shortened V by 5 bases and J by 1 base, and 11 bases separated the two germline ends. CDR3 sequence (DNA): TGTGCCAGCAGTCCCACAGCGATCCAAGAGACCCAGTACTTC. Amino acid sequence: CASSPTAIQETQYF.

This chain connects TRBV5-1 to TRBJ1-1; the D gene is possibly TRBD1 (6 bases). V gave up 0 bases and J gave up 9 bases, with 6 bases separating them. Looked up from germline, CDR1 is SGHRS and CDR2 is YFSETQ. The CDR3 spans 11 residues. The CDR3 sequence: CASSLGGQAFF. CDR3 in DNA: TGCGCCAGCAGCTTGGGGGGGCAAGCTTTCTTT.

The chain links TRBV9 to TRBJ2-1; 10 bases line up with TRBD2. V lost 3 bases to trimming and J lost 4 bases; unmatched junction nucleotides: 1. The CDR3 has 14 amino acids. CDR1 SGDLS and CDR2 YYNGEE come from the germline V gene. The CDR3 nucleotides are TGTGCCAGCAGCGCTAGCGGGGGATACAATGAGCAGTTCTTC. Protein sequence: CASSASGGYNEQFF.

The rearrangement links TRBV7-8 to TRBJ2-7; D remains ambiguous. In germline, CDR1 is SGHVS, CDR2 FQNEAQ. CDR3 length: 13 amino acids. V lost 1 base to trimming and J lost 6 bases, with 10 bases between them. The CDR3 protein is CASSLGGALEQYF. The CDR3 bases are TGTGCCAGCAGCTTAGGAGGAGCCCTCGAGCAGTACTTC.

The J gene is TRBJ1-5, the V gene TRBV5-1, with 11 bases matching TRBD1. CDR1 and CDR2 (germline): SGHRS, YFSETQ. The CDR3 totals 14 residues. V lost 5 bases to trimming and J lost 7 bases; unmatched junction nucleotides: 5. CDR3 region: CASSRTGGMQPQHF. CDR3 nucleotide sequence: TGCGCCAGCAGTCGGACAGGGGGCATGCAGCCCCAGCATTTT.

V and J are TRBV4-1 and TRBJ2-5, with D possibly being TRBD2 (5 bases). The CDR3 contains 13 residues. Trimming removed 1 base from V and 4 bases from J, with 7 bases in between. CDR1 and CDR2 (germline): MGHRA, YSYEKL. In nucleotides, the CDR3 is TGCGCCAGCAGCCAAGCAGCGGTAGAGACCCAGTACTTC. Translating gives CASSQAAVETQYF.

The chain uses TRBV12-3 or TRBV12-4 and TRBJ1-1; D is uncertain. Trimming left V 1 base short and J 1 base short, with 13 bases between. CDR3 length: 16 residues. CDR3 bases: TGTGCCAGCAGTTTAGTCGCTTTGGGGAGGAACACTGAAGCTTTCTTT. Translating it yields CASSLVALGRNTEAFF.

The chain joins TRBV9 to TRBJ2-7; 8 nucleotides line up with TRBD1. In germline, CDR1 is SGDLS, CDR2 YYNGEE. The J segment lost 6 bases and the V segment lost 0 bases, leaving 8 bases of the junction unmatched. This CDR3 has 15 residues. CDR3 sequence (DNA): TGTGCCAGCAGCGTAGGTGGACAGGGAGGTTCCGAGCAGTACTTC. The encoded protein is CASSVGGQGGSEQYF.

J is TRBJ2-2 and V is TRBV27, with a weak D call TRBD1 (5 bases). V was clipped by 3 bases and J by 7 bases, with 9 bases between them. The CDR3 loop spans 13 amino acids. Per germline, CDR1 MNHEY and CDR2 SMNVEV (reference sequence). The DNA of the CDR3 is TGTGCCAGCAGTTTCAGGGTCAACGGGGAGCTGTTTTTT. This codes for CASSFRVNGELFF.

The CDR3 here is CASSKTSSEQYF. CDR3 DNA: TGTGCCAGCAGCAAGACTAGCTCCGAGCAGTACTTC. The chain employs TRBV9 and TRBJ2-7; 7 bases line up with TRBD2. The CDR3 extends over 12 amino acids. Germline-derived CDR1 and CDR2 are SGDLS and YYNGEE. Unmatched junction bases numbered 4, after V lost 4 bases and J lost 6 bases.

This sequence joins TRBV29-1 and TRBJ2-3, with 10 nucleotides matching TRBD1. Germline CDR1 is SQVTM and CDR2 is ANQGSEA. V lost 7 bases and J lost 7; bases outside the gene matches: 5. CDR3 length: 12 amino acids. CDR3 amino acids: CSGWTGGNTQYF. CDR3 DNA sequence: TGCAGCGGATGGACAGGGGGAAATACGCAGTATTTT.

This clonotype was seen just once. The V and J genes are TRBV29-1 and TRBJ1-1; D is perhaps TRBD1 (5 bases). This CDR3 contains 12 residues. Germline CDR1 is SQVTM and CDR2 is ANQGSEA. Trimming cost V 4 bases and J 1 base, with 7 bases left between them. The CDR3 spells CSVVDTNTEAFF. The CDR3 nucleotides read TGCAGCGTTGTGGACACGAACACTGAAGCTTTCTTT.

V gene TRBV9 combines with J gene TRBJ1-2, with a tentative D call TRBD1 (5 bases). CDR3 length equals 15 residues. V shed 0 bases and J shed 4 bases, with 13 bases lying between them. CDR1 and CDR2 from the germline V gene are SGDLS and YYNGEE. CDR3 bases: TGTGCCAGCAGCGTAGAGGGACGGGTCGTCTATGGCTACACCTTC. Amino acid sequence: CASSVEGRVVYGYTF.

The V and J genes are TRBV18 and TRBJ1-2; D gene unclear. Trimming removed 3 bases from V and 7 bases from J, with 12 bases in between. Germline V lookup: CDR1 KGHSH, CDR2 LQKENI. This CDR3 is built from 13 residues. The DNA of the CDR3 is TGTGCCAGCTCACCTCTCCGGGAGGCTGGCTACACCTTC. It specifies CASSPLREAGYTF.